This is a list of T cell receptor beta chains from one sample in a study of blood T cell repertoires in COVID-19. Clones were read by immunoSEQ multiplex PCR, and TCRdb kept only the in-frame ones, dropping some. The data show around 200,000 clones, about 90% seen once. Sequenced input: peripheral blood. The receptors were sampled from a man aged 35-49 years with active or convalescent COVID-19. Both conserved end residues are part of each CDR3. A D gene is named only where the DNA matches it firmly. A clone size is listed for some rows: how often the clone was seen (once, few, many), or a class if it is expanded.

>NA|NA|TRBJ2-3|TRBV5-1
TGCGCCAGCAGCGGGCGGGCGGATACGCAGTATTTT
CASSGRADTQYF
>TRBD1|NA|TRBJ1-2|TRBV19
TGTGCCAGTAGTTACCCCCGACAGGGGGCTCGCTATGGCTACACCTTC
CASSYPRQGARYGYTF
>TRBD2|NA|TRBJ2-1|TRBV2
TGTGCCAGCAGACTAGCGGGAGGGGAGTTCTTC
CASRLAGGEFF
>TRBD1|few|TRBJ2-7|TRBV6-5
TGTGCCAGCAGTTACACGAGGACAGGGCCGAGGTACGAGCAGTACTTC
CASSYTRTGPRYEQYF
>NA|NA|TRBJ1-3|TRBV9
TGTGCCAGCAGCGTAGGGGTTCCGTATAGCGGAAACACCATATATTTT
CASSVGVPYSGNTIYF
>NA|NA|TRBJ2-5|TRBV5-1
TGCGCCAGCAGCTTTCTGATGGCAGGGGAGACCCAGTACTTC
CASSFLMAGETQYF
>NA|NA|TRBJ2-2|TRBV7-6
TGTGCCAGCAGCTCCGCAGGGTTATCCGGGGAGCTGTTTTTT
CASSSAGLSGELFF
>TRBD1|NA|TRBJ1-3|TRBV25-1
TGTGCCAGCAGTGCATACAGGGGGTATGACGGAAACACCATATATTTT
CASSAYRGYDGNTIYF
>NA|NA|TRBJ1-1|TRBV28
TGTGCCAGCAGTTTTATATCTACACAGGGAGCTTTCTTT
CASSFISTQGAFF
>NA|NA|TRBJ1-6|TRBV7-8
TGTGCCAGCAGCAGCAGCATCAGGACGGGGGATTCACCCCTCCACTTT
CASSSSIRTGDSPLHF
>NA|once|TRBJ2-2|TRBV4-1
TGCGCCAGCAGCGCCCCCGGTCAGAACACCGGGGAGCTGTTTTTT
CASSAPGQNTGELFF
>NA|NA|TRBJ2-1|TRBV27
TGTGCCAGCACCGACAGGACTCTTACCTCCTACAATGAGCAGTTCTTC
CASTDRTLTSYNEQFF
>NA|once|TRBJ1-4|TRBV28
TGTGCCAGCAGTTTAAGAGCAGAAAAACTGTTTTTT
CASSLRAEKLFF
>NA|NA|TRBJ1-2|TRBV11-2
TGTGCCAGCAGCATTGATCCCGAGGCTAACTATGGCTACACCTTC
CASSIDPEANYGYTF
>TRBD1|NA|TRBJ2-2|TRBV3-1/TRBV3-2
TGTGCCAGCAGCCGAACCGGGACAGGAGGGACCGGGGAGCTGTTTTTT
CASSRTGTGGTGELFF
>NA|NA|TRBJ1-1|TRBV7-2
TGTGCCAGCAGCTCCCGGACTCTATTCCGGACTGAAGCTTTCTTT
CASSSRTLFRTEAFF
>NA|once|TRBJ2-2|TRBV7-6
TGTGCCAGCAGCGGACGACCCTCCGGGGTTGGGGAGCTGTTTTTT
CASSGRPSGVGELFF